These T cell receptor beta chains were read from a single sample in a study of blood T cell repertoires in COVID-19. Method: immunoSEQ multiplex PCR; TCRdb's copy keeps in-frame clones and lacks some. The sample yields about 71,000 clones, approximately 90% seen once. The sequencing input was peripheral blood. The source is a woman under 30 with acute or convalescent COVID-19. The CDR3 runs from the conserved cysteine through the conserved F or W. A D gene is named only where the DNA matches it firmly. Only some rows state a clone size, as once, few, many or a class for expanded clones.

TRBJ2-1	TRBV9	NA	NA	CASSVLAHPYNEQFF	TGTGCCAGCAGCGTACTAGCGCACCCCTACAATGAGCAGTTCTTC
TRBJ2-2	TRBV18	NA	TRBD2	CASRPPAGGSNTGELFF	TGTGCCAGCCGGCCCCCAGCGGGGGGCTCCAACACCGGGGAGCTGTTTTTT
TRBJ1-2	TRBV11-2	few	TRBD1	CASSSLHQGTGTGYTF	TGTGCCAGCAGCTCCCTTCACCAGGGGACAGGGACTGGCTACACCTTC
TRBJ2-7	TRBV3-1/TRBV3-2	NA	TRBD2	CASSPLFPGLAGAYEQYF	TGTGCCAGCAGCCCCCTCTTCCCCGGACTAGCGGGAGCCTACGAGCAGTACTTC
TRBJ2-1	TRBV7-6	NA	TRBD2	CASSMGGDSYNEQFF	TGTGCCAGCAGCATGGGGGGGGACTCCTACAATGAGCAGTTCTTC
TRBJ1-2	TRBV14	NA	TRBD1	CASSQGQNYGYTF	TGTGCCAGCAGCCAGGGACAGAACTATGGCTACACCTTC
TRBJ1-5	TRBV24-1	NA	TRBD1	CATSDLQGASNQPQHF	TGTGCCACCAGTGATTTGCAGGGGGCGAGCAATCAGCCCCAGCATTTT
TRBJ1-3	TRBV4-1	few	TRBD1	CASSQDQGQGNTIYF	TGCGCCAGCAGCCAAGATCAGGGACAGGGAAACACCATATATTTT
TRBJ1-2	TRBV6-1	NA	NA	CASSEGRAYGYTF	TGTGCCAGCAGTGAAGGGAGGGCCTATGGCTACACCTTC
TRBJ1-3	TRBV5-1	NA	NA	CASSLDPAGSGNTIYF	TGCGCCAGCAGCTTGGACCCGGCGGGGTCTGGAAACACCATATATTTT
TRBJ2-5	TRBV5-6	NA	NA	CASSWTGETQYF	TGTGCCAGCAGCTGGACTGGGGAGACCCAGTACTTC
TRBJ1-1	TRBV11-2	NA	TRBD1	CASSLVVLTGRVTEAFF	TGTGCCAGCAGCTTAGTTGTTCTGACAGGGCGTGTGACTGAAGCTTTCTTT
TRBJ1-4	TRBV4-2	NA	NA	CASSQGTSGFNEKLFF	TGTGCCAGCAGCCAAGGTACTTCGGGATTTAATGAAAAACTGTTTTTT
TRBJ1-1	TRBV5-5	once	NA	CASSSSVGQQTEAFF	TGTGCCAGCAGCTCATCGGTCGGACAGCAAACTGAAGCTTTCTTT
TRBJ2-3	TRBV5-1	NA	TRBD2	CASSFFASGGPTDTQYF	TGCGCCAGCAGCTTTTTTGCTAGCGGGGGGCCCACAGATACGCAGTATTTT
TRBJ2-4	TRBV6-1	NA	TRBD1	CASSDQGQGAKNIQYF	TGTGCCAGCAGTGATCAGGGACAGGGGGCCAAAAACATTCAGTACTTC
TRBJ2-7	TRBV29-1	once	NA	CSVKARQGNEQYF	TGCAGCGTTAAGGCTCGTCAGGGCAACGAGCAGTACTTC
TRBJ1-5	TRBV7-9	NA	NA	CASSRDSNQPQHF	TGTGCCAGCAGCCGAGATAGCAATCAGCCCCAGCATTTT
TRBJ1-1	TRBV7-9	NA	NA	CASSRTGTEAFF	TGTGCCAGCAGCAGGACTGGAACTGAAGCTTTCTTT
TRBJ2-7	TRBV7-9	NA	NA	CASSTSGTPYEQYF	TGTGCCAGCAGCACCTCCGGGACTCCCTACGAGCAGTACTTC
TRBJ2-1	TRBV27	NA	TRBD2	CASSPPPGGSSPLEQFF	TGTGCCAGCAGTCCCCCCCCGGGGGGGAGTTCCCCCCTTGAGCAGTTCTTC
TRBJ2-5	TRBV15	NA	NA	CATSRDLRLEGPSGETQYF	TGTGCCACCAGCAGAGATCTAAGGTTAGAGGGTCCAAGTGGAGAGACCCAGTACTTC
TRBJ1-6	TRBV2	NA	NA	CASSETGLGDSPLHF	TGTGCCAGCAGTGAAACCGGGTTGGGTGATTCACCCCTCCACTTT
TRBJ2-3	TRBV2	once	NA	CASSASRGDTQYF	TGTGCCAGCAGTGCTTCGCGGGGAGATACGCAGTATTTT
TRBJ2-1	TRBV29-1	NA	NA	CSVSESSYNEQFF	TGCAGCGTTTCCGAGAGCTCCTACAATGAGCAGTTCTTC
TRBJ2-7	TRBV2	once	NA	CAGGGQPYEQYF	TGTGCCGGCGGTGGACAGCCCTACGAGCAGTACTTC
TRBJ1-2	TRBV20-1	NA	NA	CSASSSYGYTF	TGCAGTGCTAGTTCTAGTTATGGCTACACCTTC
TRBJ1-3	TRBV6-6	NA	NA	CASSWERPDSGNTIYF	TGTGCCAGCAGTTGGGAGAGACCGGATTCTGGAAACACCATATATTTT
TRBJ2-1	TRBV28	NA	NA	CASRGGQGHNEQFF	TGTGCCAGCAGGGGGGGTCAGGGCCACAATGAGCAGTTCTTC
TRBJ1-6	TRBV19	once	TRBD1	CASSGKTGGTNSPLHF	TGTGCCAGTAGTGGTAAGACAGGGGGCACAAATTCACCCCTCCACTTT
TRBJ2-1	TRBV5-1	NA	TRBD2	CASSSNSGTSRGEQFF	TGCGCCAGCAGCTCGAATTCCGGGACTAGCAGGGGTGAGCAGTTCTTC
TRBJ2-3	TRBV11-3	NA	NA	CASSLSRSVVSTDTQYF	TGTGCCAGCAGCTTATCTCGAAGCGTAGTAAGTACAGATACGCAGTATTTT
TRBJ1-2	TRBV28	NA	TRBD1	CASRRTGENDYGYTF	TGTGCCAGCAGACGGACAGGGGAAAATGACTATGGCTACACCTTC
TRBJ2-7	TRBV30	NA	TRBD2	CAWSGGGFDEQYF	TGTGCCTGGAGTGGCGGGGGGTTCGACGAGCAGTACTTC
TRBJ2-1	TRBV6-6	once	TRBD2	CASRHGTSGHNEQFF	TGTGCCAGCAGGCACGGGACTAGCGGGCACAATGAGCAGTTCTTC
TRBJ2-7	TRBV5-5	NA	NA	CASSYGITDAYEQYF	TGTGCCAGCAGCTACGGGATTACGGATGCCTACGAGCAGTACTTC
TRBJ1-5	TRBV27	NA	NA	CASSANTGSGWPQHF	TGTGCCAGCAGTGCCAATACAGGGTCGGGGTGGCCCCAGCATTTT
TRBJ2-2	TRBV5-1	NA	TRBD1	CASSTGQGRGLNTGELFF	TGCGCCAGCAGCACCGGACAGGGAAGGGGGTTGAACACCGGGGAGCTGTTTTTT
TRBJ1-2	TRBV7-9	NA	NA	CASSGADYGYTF	TGTGCCAGCAGCGGGGCGGACTATGGCTACACCTTC
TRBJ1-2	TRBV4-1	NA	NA	CASSQDRWAGLDGYTF	TGCGCCAGCAGCCAAGACAGGTGGGCCGGTTTGGATGGCTACACCTTC
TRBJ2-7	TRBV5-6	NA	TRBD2	CASSPGTRFFDEQYF	TGTGCCAGCAGCCCGGGGACTAGATTCTTTGACGAGCAGTACTTC
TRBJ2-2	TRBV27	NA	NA	CASSFITYMNTGELFF	TGTGCCAGCAGTTTTATTACATATATGAACACCGGGGAGCTGTTTTTT
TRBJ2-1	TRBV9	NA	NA	CASSVGSWAEQFF	TGTGCCAGCAGCGTAGGGTCGTGGGCAGAGCAGTTCTTC